This T cell receptor (beta chain) is from a study of CD8+ T cells in alopecia areata. Looking at the study overall: Treated patients were given 5 to 10 mg oral tofacitinib twice daily. People stayed on tofacitinib for 6 to 18 months, then stopped the drug for 6 months. Overall study findings and caveats: Scalp clonality and expanded CD8+ clones among the top 100 showed significant decreases with tofacitinib.

The CDR3 extends over 13 amino acids. Germline V gives CDR1 KGHSH, CDR2 LQKENI. The ends were cut back, 0 bases at V and 8 bases at J, with 10 bases in the middle. The sequencing template was cDNA reverse transcribed from extracted RNA. Assay used: immunoSEQ multiplex PCR; TCRdb lists only in-frame clones, some missing. This sample has about 110,000 clones; less than 70% occur once, and the top ten carry 3% to 4%. Note on this clone: Its antigen is undetermined.

Documented treatment: oral pan-JAK inhibitor, 5-10 mg twice daily. Here the sequenced sample was CD4+ T cells sorted from blood, taken at week 24, from a patient treated with tofacitinib. The rearrangement uses TRBV18 and TRBJ1-2; D possibly corresponds to TRBD1 (5 bases). The receptor comes from a human donor with alopecia areata. The CDR3 nucleotides read TGTGCCAGCTCACCACCCAGGGAGGAGGGCTACACCTTC. Residues: CASSPPREEGYTF.